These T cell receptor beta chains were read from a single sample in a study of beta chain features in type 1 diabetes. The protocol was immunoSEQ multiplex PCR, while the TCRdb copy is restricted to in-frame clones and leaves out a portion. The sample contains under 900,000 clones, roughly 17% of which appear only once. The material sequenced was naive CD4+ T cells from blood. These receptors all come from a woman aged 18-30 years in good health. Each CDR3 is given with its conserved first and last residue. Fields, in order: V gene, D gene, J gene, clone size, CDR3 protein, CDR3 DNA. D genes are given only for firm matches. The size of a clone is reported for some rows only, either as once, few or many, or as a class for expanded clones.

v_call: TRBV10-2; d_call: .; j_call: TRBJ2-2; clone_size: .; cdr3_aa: CASSQVSGNTGELFF; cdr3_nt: TGCGCCAGCAGTCAAGTTAGCGGTAACACCGGGGAGCTGTTTTTT
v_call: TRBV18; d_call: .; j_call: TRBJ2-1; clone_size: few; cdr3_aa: CASSGDWYNEQFF; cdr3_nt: TGTGCCAGCTCCGGGGACTGGTACAATGAGCAGTTCTTC
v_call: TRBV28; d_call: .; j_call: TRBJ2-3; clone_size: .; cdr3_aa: CASSLGPWGRTSTDTQYF; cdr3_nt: TGTGCCAGCAGTTTGGGCCCTTGGGGGAGGACAAGCACAGATACGCAGTATTTT
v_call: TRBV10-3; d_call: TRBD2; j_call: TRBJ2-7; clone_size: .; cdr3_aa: CAISERLAGDDYEQYF; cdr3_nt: TGTGCCATCAGTGAACGGTTAGCGGGAGATGACTACGAGCAGTACTTC
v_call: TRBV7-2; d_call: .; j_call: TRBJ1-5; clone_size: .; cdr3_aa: CASSLGMQGPTQPQHF; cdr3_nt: TGTGCCAGCAGCTTAGGTATGCAGGGGCCTACTCAGCCCCAGCATTTT
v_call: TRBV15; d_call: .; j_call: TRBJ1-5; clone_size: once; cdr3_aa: CATSRDPGAMTQHF; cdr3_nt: TGTGCCACCAGCAGAGATCCAGGGGCCATGACCCAGCATTTT
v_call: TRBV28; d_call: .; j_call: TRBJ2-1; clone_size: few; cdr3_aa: CASSTPGPQRVHEQFF; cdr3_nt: TGTGCCAGCAGCACCCCCGGGCCTCAAAGGGTCCATGAGCAGTTCTTC
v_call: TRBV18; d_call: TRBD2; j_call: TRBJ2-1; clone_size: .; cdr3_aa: CASSPGLAGGVLGSEQFF; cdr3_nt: TGTGCCAGCTCGCCAGGACTAGCGGGCGGAGTCTTGGGCAGTGAGCAGTTCTTC
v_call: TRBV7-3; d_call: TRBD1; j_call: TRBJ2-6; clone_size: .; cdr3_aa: CASSPDRAGANVLTF; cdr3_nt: TGTGCCAGCAGCCCGGACAGGGCTGGGGCCAACGTCCTGACTTTC
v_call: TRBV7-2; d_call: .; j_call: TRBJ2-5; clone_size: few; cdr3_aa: CASSQASAQEAQYF; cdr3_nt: TGTGCCAGCAGCCAAGCTAGCGCACAAGAGGCCCAGTACTTC
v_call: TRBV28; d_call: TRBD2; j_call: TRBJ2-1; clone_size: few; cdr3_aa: CASHATGTTYNNEQFF; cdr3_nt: TGTGCCAGCCACGCGACCGGGACTACCTACAACAATGAGCAGTTCTTC
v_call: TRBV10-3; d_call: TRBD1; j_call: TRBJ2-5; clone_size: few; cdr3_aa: CAISEIRDRQETQYF; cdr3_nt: TGTGCCATCAGTGAAATAAGGGACAGGCAAGAGACCCAGTACTTC
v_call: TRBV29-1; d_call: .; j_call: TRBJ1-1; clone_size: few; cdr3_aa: CSVTIYTREAFF; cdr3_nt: TGCAGCGTTACTATTTACACGCGGGAAGCTTTCTTT
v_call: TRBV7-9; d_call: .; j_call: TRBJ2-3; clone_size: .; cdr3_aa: CASSLVVSHTDTQYF; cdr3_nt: TGTGCCAGCAGCTTAGTGGTCTCTCACACAGATACGCAGTATTTT
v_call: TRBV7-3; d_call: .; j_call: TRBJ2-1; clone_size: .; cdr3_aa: CASSSVGLNNEQFF; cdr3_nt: TGTGCCAGCAGCTCCGTGGGACTCAACAATGAGCAGTTCTTC
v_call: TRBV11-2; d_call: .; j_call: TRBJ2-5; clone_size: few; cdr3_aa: CASSLAGLGPYF; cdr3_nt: TGTGCCAGCAGCTTAGCCGGCTTGGGGCCGTACTTC
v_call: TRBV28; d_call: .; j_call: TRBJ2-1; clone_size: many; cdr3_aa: CASSFRWGNEQFF; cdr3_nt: TGTGCCAGCAGTTTCCGCTGGGGGAATGAGCAGTTCTTC
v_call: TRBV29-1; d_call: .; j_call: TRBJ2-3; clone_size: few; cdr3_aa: CSVEQGSMTDTQYF; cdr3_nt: TGCAGCGTTGAACAGGGATCCATGACAGATACGCAGTATTTT
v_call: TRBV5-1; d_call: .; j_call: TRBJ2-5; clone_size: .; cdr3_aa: CASSRDGFVEQYF; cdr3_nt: TGCGCCAGTTCCCGGGACGGGTTCGTGGAGCAGTACTTC
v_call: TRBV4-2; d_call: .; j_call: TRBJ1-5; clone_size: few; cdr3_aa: CASSLGTVSNQPQHF; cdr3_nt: TGTGCCAGCAGCCTAGGGACGGTGAGCAATCAGCCCCAGCATTTT
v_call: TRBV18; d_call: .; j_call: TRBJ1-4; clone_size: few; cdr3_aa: CASSQPGEKLFF; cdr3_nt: TGTGCCAGCTCCCAGCCTGGAGAAAAACTGTTTTTT
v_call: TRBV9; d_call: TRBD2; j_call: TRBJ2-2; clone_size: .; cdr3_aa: CASSVGLAANTGELFF; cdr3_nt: TGTGCCAGCAGCGTAGGTCTAGCGGCGAACACCGGGGAGCTGTTTTTT
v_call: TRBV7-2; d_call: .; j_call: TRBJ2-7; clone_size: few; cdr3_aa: CASSLGWGIYEQYF; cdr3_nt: TGTGCCAGCAGCTTAGGGTGGGGAATCTACGAGCAGTACTTC
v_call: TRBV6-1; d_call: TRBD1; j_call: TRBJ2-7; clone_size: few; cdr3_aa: CASSAGQQPYEQYF; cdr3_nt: TGTGCCAGCAGTGCGGGACAGCAGCCCTACGAGCAGTACTTC
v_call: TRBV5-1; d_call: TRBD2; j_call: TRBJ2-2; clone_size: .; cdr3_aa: CASSWNPSGATNTGELFF; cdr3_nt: TGCGCCAGCAGCTGGAACCCTAGCGGGGCTACGAACACCGGGGAGCTGTTTTTT
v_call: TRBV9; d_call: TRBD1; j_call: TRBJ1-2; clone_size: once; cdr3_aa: CASSVEGQGVRGYTF; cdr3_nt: TGTGCCAGCAGCGTAGAGGGACAGGGTGTGCGCGGCTACACCTTC
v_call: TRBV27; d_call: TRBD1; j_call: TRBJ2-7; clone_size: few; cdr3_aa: CASRGTVSYEQYF; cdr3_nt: TGTGCCAGCAGAGGGACAGTCTCCTACGAGCAGTACTTC